This T cell receptor beta chain was retrieved from a study of blood T cell repertoires in COVID-19. Study information: Samples representing acute and convalescent COVID-19 were sourced from the United States, Italy and Spain. T cells, B-cell-depleted T cells, or PBMCs provided the cDNA or gDNA that served as material.

This CDR3 comprises 12 residues. V shed 8 bases and J shed 2 bases, with 8 bases lying between them. Germline CDR1 reads MDHEN; CDR2 reads SYDVKM. As handled by the study authors: Reference gene primers were amplified, and this amplification served to estimate nucleated cell counts. Measured with immunoSEQ multiplex PCR; TCRdb has only the in-frame clones, and not every one. V, J and clone size are those of that table, while D and trimming were read from the DNA. The data contain 300,000 to 400,000 clones, 85% to 90% of them singletons. The sequence was obtained from a woman aged 50 to 60 with active or convalescent COVID-19. The sequenced material came from peripheral blood. The rearrangement joins TRBV28 to TRBJ2-3; D is unresolved. CDR3 region: CASYKPTDTQYF. CDR3 in DNA: TGTGCCAGCTATAAGCCCACAGATACGCAGTATTTT.